The 28 T cell receptor beta chains presented below share a single source sample, sequenced in a study of T cell responses to AZD1222 COVID-19 vaccine (dated by TCRdb to about 2021). This specimen's time point label, interpreted: about 28 days (+/-7) after the second vaccine dose. Preparation of the library involved the immunoSEQ multiplex PCR assay. TCRdb's version of the immuneACCESS table is confined to in-frame rearrangements and falls short of the full clone set. An unresolved V gene accounts for under half of the shortfall where checked; the remainder is of unknown origin. The sample records fewer than 30,000 clones, roughly 86% of which are singletons. The ten most abundant clones make up 6% to 8% of the sample. The sequencing used peripheral blood, collected 28 days after the second AZD1222 dose. These receptors were obtained from an adult who received the AZD1222 COVID-19 vaccine.

The V call is TRBV11-1, the J call TRBJ2-4; D is perhaps TRBD2 (5 bases). V was pared by 5 bases and J by 2 bases, with 16 bases between. The CDR3 covers 16 residues. Per germline, CDR1 SGHAT and CDR2 FQDESV (reference sequence). The CDR3 here is CASSQRNRGTKNIQYF. The DNA of the CDR3 is TGTGCCAGCAGCCAGCGTAATCGGGGTACCAAAAACATTCAGTACTTC.

The chain has TRBV6-5 and TRBJ1-3; D possibly corresponds to TRBD1 (6 bases). Trimming took off 0 bases at V and 0 bases at J, with 9 bases between the two ends. The CDR3 runs to 16 residues. The germline CDR1 and CDR2 sequences are MNHEY and SVGAGI. In nucleotides, the CDR3 is TGTGCCAGCAGTTACTCGTGGACAGCCTCTGGAAACACCATATATTTT. This sequence encodes CASSYSWTASGNTIYF.

J is TRBJ1-1 and V is TRBV10-3; TRBD1 is a possible D gene (6 bases). The CDR3 is 13 amino acids. Per germline, CDR1 ENHRY and CDR2 SYGVKD. V dropped 7 bases and J dropped 0 bases, with 9 bases sitting between them. CDR3 residues: CAIKDSLNTEAFF. The CDR3 DNA sequence: TGTGCCATCAAGGACAGTTTGAACACTGAAGCTTTCTTT.

The CDR3 DNA is TGTGCCAGCAGCAAAGCAGTCGGGACAGTTAGCAATCAGCCCCAGCATTTT. Translating it yields CASSKAVGTVSNQPQHF. V is TRBV21-1 and J is TRBJ1-5; the table names TRBD1, a call not compared with the DNA. TRBV21-1 is reported as a pseudogene. This CDR3 spans 17 amino acids.

The rearrangement links TRBV5-1 to TRBJ2-1; maybe TRBD1 (5 bases). The length of the CDR3 is 15 residues. V lost 3 bases and J 0 bases, leaving 10 bases between the germline ends. Looked up from germline, CDR1 is SGHRS and CDR2 is YFSETQ. DNA for the CDR3: TGCGCCAGCAGCTCAGACAGTACCTCCTACAATGAGCAGTTCTTC. Residues: CASSSDSTSYNEQFF.

This clone has a handful of counts. This chain connects TRBV7-2 to TRBJ1-1, with D uncertain. The CDR3 is made up of 14 amino acids. The germline CDR1 and CDR2 sequences are SGHTA and FQGNSA. V was trimmed by 5 bases and J by 1 base, leaving 11 bases between them. CDR3 DNA: TGTGCCAGCAGCCAGGACCCCCAGAACACTGAAGCTTTCTTT. Residues: CASSQDPQNTEAFF.

The rearrangement joins TRBV19 to TRBJ2-3; 12 bases line up with TRBD2. V lost 5 bases and J lost 1; bases outside the gene matches: 4. Germline CDR1 reads LNHDA; CDR2 reads SQIVND (reference sequence). CDR3 size: 16 residues. CDR3 protein: CASSSSGGDGTDTQYF. The CDR3 DNA reads as TGTGCCAGTAGTTCTAGCGGGGGGGACGGCACAGATACGCAGTATTTT.

Concerning this clone itself: This sample also contains other DNA sequences that code for the same CDR3. The chain is built from TRBV19 and TRBJ2-1, with TRBD2 identical over 7 bases. The trim removed 1 base at V and 1 base at J, leaving 1 base unmatched. The germline gives CDR1 LNHDA, CDR2 SQIVND (reference sequence). CDR3 length equals 15 residues. The CDR3 sequence is CASSIGGGSYNEQFF. Written as DNA, the CDR3 is TGTGCCAGTAGTATAGGGGGGGGTTCCTACAATGAGCAGTTCTTC.

In this sample, this clone turned up a few times. This chain joins TRBV21-1 and TRBJ2-7; the DNA was not used to check the table's D call, TRBD2. TRBV21-1 constitutes a pseudogene. The CDR3 totals 13 residues. The CDR3 DNA reads as TGTGCCCGCACTAGCGGGGGTCCCTACGAGCAGTACTTC. This codes for CARTSGGPYEQYF.

This chain uses TRBV7-2 with TRBJ2-3, with a tentative D call TRBD2 (5 bases). V lost 2 bases and J 6 bases, leaving 18 bases between the germline ends. CDR1 is SGHTA, CDR2 FQGNSA, per germline. CDR3 length: 16 residues. CDR3 residues: CASSLQRSSGSDTQYF. The DNA for the CDR3 is TGTGCCAGCAGCTTACAACGATCTTCGGGGTCGGATACGCAGTATTTT.

The rearrangement joins TRBV5-1 to TRBJ1-1, with D hard to call. In germline, CDR1 is SGHRS, CDR2 YFSETQ. Trimming pared 0 bases from V and 3 bases from J, leaving 6 bases between. The CDR3 extends over 13 amino acids. CDR3 nucleotide sequence: TGCGCCAGCAGCTTGGCCCGCGACACTGAAGCTTTCTTT. It translates to CASSLARDTEAFF.

V gene TRBV5-8 combines with J gene TRBJ1-6; D not certain. Trimming left V 7 bases short and J 7 bases short, with 6 bases between. The V gene's germline CDR1 is SGHTS and CDR2 YDEGEE. CDR3 size: 11 residues. The CDR3 protein is CASSWNSPLHF. The CDR3 nucleotides are TGTGCCAGCTCCTGGAATTCACCCCTCCACTTT.

The rearrangement uses TRBV19 and TRBJ1-1, with D maybe TRBD1 (6 bases). V was shortened by 3 bases and J by 5 bases, with 22 bases between the two germline ends. The CDR3 loop spans 17 amino acids. Germline V gene data show CDR1 as LNHDA and CDR2 as SQIVND (reference sequence). The CDR3 loop is CASSIGLGAGLGTEAFF. In DNA form, the CDR3 reads TGTGCCAGTAGTATTGGTCTGGGGGCAGGGCTGGGGACTGAAGCTTTCTTT.

The V call is TRBV18, the J call TRBJ2-5; 7 positions match TRBD1. Trimming took 5 bases from V and 2 from J; bases not matched to a gene: 2. CDR3 length equals 13 residues. Germline V gives CDR1 KGHSH, CDR2 LQKENI. In DNA, the CDR3 is TGTGCCAGCTCAACGGACAGGCAAGAGACCCAGTACTTC. Amino acids: CASSTDRQETQYF.

This chain joins TRBV28 and TRBJ2-7; 7 bases fit TRBD2. This CDR3 spans 13 amino acids. V lost 6 bases, J lost 4 bases, and 6 bases stayed unmatched. Germline V gene data show CDR1 as MDHEN and CDR2 as SYDVKM. CDR3 coding DNA: TGTGCCAGCAGGCTGGGGACTAATTACGAGCAGTACTTC. As protein: CASRLGTNYEQYF.

The V call is TRBV15, the J call TRBJ2-2; D possibly matches TRBD1 or TRBD2 (6 bases each). This CDR3 spans 22 amino acids. The germline V gene encodes CDR1 LNHNV and CDR2 YYDKDF (reference sequence). V was cut by 0 bases and J by 4 bases, with 30 bases left in between. The CDR3 bases are TGTGCCACCAGCAGAGATTCTCTAGCGCAAGGGGGTATGTGGAGGGGCACCGGGGAGCTGTTTTTT. Protein sequence: CATSRDSLAQGGMWRGTGELFF.

The chain couples TRBV9 to TRBJ2-2; unclear D gene. There are 15 residues in the CDR3. Germline CDR1 SGDLS, CDR2 YYNGEE. V was shortened by 4 bases and J by 0 bases, with 10 bases between the two germline ends. In nucleotides, the CDR3 is TGTGCCAGCAGCCCCCAAGCAGCGAACACCGGGGAGCTGTTTTTT. The encoded protein is CASSPQAANTGELFF.

The genes are TRBV12-3 or TRBV12-4 and TRBJ2-5; TRBD1 agrees at 7 bases. The CDR3 sequence is 13 residues long. V trimming: 8 bases; J trimming: 5 bases; junction bases outside the gene matches: 8. This chain's CDR3 is CASGDRVEETQYF. The CDR3 nucleotides read TGTGCCAGCGGCGACAGGGTGGAGGAGACCCAGTACTTC.

The rearrangement uses TRBV19 and TRBJ2-2, with 10 bases matching TRBD2. From germline, CDR1 is LNHDA and CDR2 SQIVND (reference sequence). The CDR3 totals 18 residues. V shed 2 bases and J 1 base; nucleotides not matched to a gene: 7. CDR3 in amino acids: CASSIYPAGGLNTGELFF. CDR3 in DNA: TGTGCCAGTAGTATATACCCAGCGGGGGGGCTGAACACCGGGGAGCTGTTTTTT.

The CDR3 sequence is CASSSSGNSYNEQFF. The CDR3 nucleotides read TGTGCCAGCAGCTCCAGCGGGAACTCCTACAATGAGCAGTTCTTC. V usage is TRBV5-5 and J usage is TRBJ2-1; 7 bases are a match to TRBD2. The junction had 3 bases not matched to a gene; V was cut back by 3 bases and J by 0 bases. CDR3 length: 15 residues. Germline CDR1 SGHKS, CDR2 YYEKEE (reference sequence). Combining the CDR3 with reference TRBV5-5 and TRBJ2-1 gives the whole variable domain DAGVTQSPTHLIKTRGQQVTLRCSPISGHKSVSWYQQVLGQGPQFIFQYYEKEERGRGNFPDRFSARQFPNYSSELNVNALLLGDSALYLCASSSSGNSYNEQFFGPGTRLTVL.

The chain combines TRBV3-1 (or the pseudogene TRBV3-2) with TRBJ2-1; TRBD2 matches at 16 bases. There are 20 residues in the CDR3. The V and J ends lost 0 bases and 0 bases, in that order; junction bases with no gene match: 5. CDR1 is LGHDT and CDR2 is YNNKEL in the germline V gene (reference sequence). CDR3 residues: CASSQEGTSGGADSYNEQFF. The CDR3 DNA follows: TGTGCCAGCAGCCAAGAAGGGACTAGCGGGGGGGCTGACTCCTACAATGAGCAGTTCTTC.

This chain joins TRBV19 and TRBJ2-3; TRBD2 agrees at 8 bases. Germline values: CDR1 LNHDA, CDR2 SQIVND (reference sequence). V shed 7 bases, J shed 5 bases, and the junction held 17 bases outside the gene matches. The CDR3 consists of 17 residues. CDR3 residues: CASKGPSGGSGGDTQYF. In nucleotides, the CDR3 is TGTGCCAGTAAGGGACCTAGCGGCGGGAGCGGGGGAGATACGCAGTATTTT.

The chain carries TRBV19 and TRBJ1-4; possibly TRBD1 for D (5 bases). Deletions cut 5 bases from V and 5 bases from J, with 12 bases between. This CDR3 comprises 14 residues. Germline CDR1 is LNHDA and CDR2 is SQIVND (reference sequence). The CDR3 sequence: CASSDRQLNEKLFF. For the CDR3, the DNA is TGTGCCAGTAGTGATCGACAGCTAAATGAAAAACTGTTTTTT.

The J gene is TRBJ2-1, the V gene TRBV6-1, with D possibly being TRBD1 or TRBD2 (5 bases each). The CDR3 contains 14 residues. The germline V and J ends were trimmed by 8 bases and 3 bases, with 14 bases remaining between them. In germline, CDR1 is MNHNS, CDR2 SASEGT. The CDR3 loop is CASAPGRSYNEQFF. The CDR3 DNA follows: TGTGCCAGCGCACCGGGACGGAGCTACAATGAGCAGTTCTTC.

This clone was picked up one time. The chain has TRBV9 and TRBJ2-7; 8 nucleotides match TRBD1. CDR3 length: 14 amino acids. After removal of 3 bases from V and 2 bases from J, the junction contained 4 bases not matched to a gene. Germline V gives CDR1 SGDLS, CDR2 YYNGEE. The CDR3 sequence: CASSEQGVPYEQYF. In DNA, the CDR3 is TGTGCCAGCAGCGAACAGGGGGTCCCCTACGAGCAGTACTTC.

V gene TRBV5-1 combines with J gene TRBJ2-7; D perhaps matches TRBD2 (7 bases). Germline V gives CDR1 SGHRS, CDR2 YFSETQ. The CDR3 runs to 16 residues. Trimming took off 4 bases at V and 6 bases at J, with 23 bases between the two ends. The CDR3 nucleotides are TGCGCCAGCAGCGCGTCTGAGGGGGGGGCCAGTACCGAGCAGTACTTC. It encodes CASSASEGGASTEQYF. Using reference TRBV5-1 and TRBJ2-7 for the parts outside the CDR3, the full variable domain is KAGVTQTPRYLIKTRGQQVTLSCSPISGHRSVSWYQQTPGQGLQFLFEYFSETQRNKGNFPGRFSGRQFSNSRSEMNVSTLELGDSALYLCASSASEGGASTEQYFGPGTRLTVT.

The chain employs TRBV12-3 or TRBV12-4 and TRBJ2-7; D not certain. CDR3 length: 13 amino acids. V shed 7 bases and J shed 2 bases, with 12 bases lying between them. The CDR3 nucleotides are TGTGCCAGCAAACTCGACACCCCCTACGAGCAGTACTTC. It translates to CASKLDTPYEQYF.

The chain links TRBV9 to TRBJ2-7, with 8 bases that match TRBD2. V lost 3 bases, J lost 2 bases, and 1 base stayed unmatched. Germline V lookup: CDR1 SGDLS, CDR2 YYNGEE. The CDR3 runs 13 residues. For the CDR3, the DNA is TGTGCCAGCAGCGCGGGAGGGCCCTACGAGCAGTACTTC. Amino acids: CASSAGGPYEQYF.